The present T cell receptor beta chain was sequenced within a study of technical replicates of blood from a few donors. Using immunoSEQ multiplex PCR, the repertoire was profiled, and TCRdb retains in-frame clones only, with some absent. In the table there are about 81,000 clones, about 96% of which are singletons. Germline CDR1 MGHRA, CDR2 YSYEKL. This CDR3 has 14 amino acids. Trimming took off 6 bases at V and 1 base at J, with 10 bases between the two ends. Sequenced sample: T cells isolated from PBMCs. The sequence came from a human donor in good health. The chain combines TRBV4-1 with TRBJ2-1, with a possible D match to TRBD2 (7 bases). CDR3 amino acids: CASRRGGSYNEQFF. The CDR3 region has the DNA TGCGCCAGCAGGAGGGGGGGGTCCTACAATGAGCAGTTCTTC.